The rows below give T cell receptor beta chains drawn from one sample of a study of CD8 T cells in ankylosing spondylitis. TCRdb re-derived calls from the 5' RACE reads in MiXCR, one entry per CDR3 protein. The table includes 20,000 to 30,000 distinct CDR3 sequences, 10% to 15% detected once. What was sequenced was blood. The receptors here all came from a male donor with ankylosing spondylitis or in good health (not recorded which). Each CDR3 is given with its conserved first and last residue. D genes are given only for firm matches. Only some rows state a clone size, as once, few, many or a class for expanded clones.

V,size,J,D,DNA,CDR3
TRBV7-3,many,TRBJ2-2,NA,TGTGCCAGCAGCTTAAACCCTAGCCGCACCGGGGAGCTGTTTTTT,CASSLNPSRTGELFF
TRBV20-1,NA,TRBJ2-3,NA,TGCAGTGCTAGCGGGGGATTCACAGATACGCAGTATTTT,CSASGGFTDTQYF
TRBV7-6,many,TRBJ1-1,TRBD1,TGTGCCAGCAGCGGGACAGCGAACACTGAAGCTTTCTTT,CASSGTANTEAFF
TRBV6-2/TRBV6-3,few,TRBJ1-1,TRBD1,TGTGCCAGCAGCCACAGGGGGCACACTGAAGCTTTCTTT,CASSHRGHTEAFF
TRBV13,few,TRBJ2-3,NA,TGTGCCAGCAGCGGCGGGACTCTCCGCGGTTCCACAGATACGCAGTATTTT,CASSGGTLRGSTDTQYF
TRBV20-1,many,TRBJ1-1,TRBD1,TGCAGTGCCCTAGAGGGGGCCACTGAAGCTTTCTTT,CSALEGATEAFF
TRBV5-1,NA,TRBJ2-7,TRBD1,TGCGCCAGCAGCCGACAGGGTTACGAGCAGTACTTC,CASSRQGYEQYF
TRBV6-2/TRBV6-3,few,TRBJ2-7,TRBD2,TGTGCCAGCAGTTCACTAGCGCAATCCTACGAGCAGTACTTC,CASSSLAQSYEQYF
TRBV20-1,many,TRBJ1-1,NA,TGCAGTGCTAGAGCTGGAGTTCCCAGGGAGGACACTGAAGCTTTCTTT,CSARAGVPREDTEAFF
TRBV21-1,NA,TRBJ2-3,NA,TGTGCCAGCAGCACAAAGACAGGGGGCACAGATACGCAGTATTTT,CASSTKTGGTDTQYF
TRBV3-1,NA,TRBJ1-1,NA,TGTGCCAGTTCCAAGGGGATGGGGGACACTGAAGCTTTCTTT,CASSKGMGDTEAFF
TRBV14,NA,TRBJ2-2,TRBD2,TGTGCCAGCAGCGCCCGACTAGCTGGCACCGGGGAGCTGTTTTTT,CASSARLAGTGELFF
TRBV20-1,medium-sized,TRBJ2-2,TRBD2,TGCAGTGCTAGCCGGCGGCTAGCGGGGGGTTACACCGGGGAGCTGTTTTTT,CSASRRLAGGYTGELFF
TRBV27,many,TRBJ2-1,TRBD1,TGTGCCAGCAGTGGGGACAGAGCCTACAATGAGCAGTTCTTC,CASSGDRAYNEQFF
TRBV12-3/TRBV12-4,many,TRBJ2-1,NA,TGTGCCAGCAGTTTTAGGGGGGATGAGCAGTTCTTC,CASSFRGDEQFF
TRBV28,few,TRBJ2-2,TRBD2,TGTGCCAGCACCGAGACTAGCGGGAGTAGCACCGGGGAGCTGTTTTTT,CASTETSGSSTGELFF
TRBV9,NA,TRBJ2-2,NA,TGTGCCAGCAGCGTAGGAATGATGACAGCTTCGAACACCGGGGAGCTGTTTTTT,CASSVGMMTASNTGELFF
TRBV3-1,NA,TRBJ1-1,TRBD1,TGTGCCAGCAGCCCGGACAGGGGAACCCCTGAAGCTTTCTTT,CASSPDRGTPEAFF
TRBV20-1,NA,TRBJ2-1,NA,TGCAGTGCTAGACCCGACAGGCCCCCACTGCAGTTCTTC,CSARPDRPPLQFF
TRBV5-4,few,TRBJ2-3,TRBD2,TGTGCCAGCAGCTTGGAAGTCGGGGGGGAATGGCAGTATTTT,CASSLEVGGEWQYF
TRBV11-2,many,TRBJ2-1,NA,TGTGCCAGCAGCCGAGGGGGCAATGAGCAGTTCTTC,CASSRGGNEQFF
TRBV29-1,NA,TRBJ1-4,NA,TGCAGCGCCACGGGACACCAGAAAGGAGAAAAACTGTTTTTT,CSATGHQKGEKLFF
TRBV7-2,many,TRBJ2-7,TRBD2,TGTGCCAGCAGCTTAGCCGGGACTACGTCCTACGAGCAGTACTTC,CASSLAGTTSYEQYF
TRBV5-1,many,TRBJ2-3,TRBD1,TGCGCCAGCAGCGACCGGGACAGGGGGTCCGATACGCAGTATTTT,CASSDRDRGSDTQYF
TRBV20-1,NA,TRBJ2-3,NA,TGCAGTGCTAGAGATCTAAAGCGGAGTAGCACAGATACGCAGTATTTT,CSARDLKRSSTDTQYF
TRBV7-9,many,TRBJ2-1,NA,TGTGCCAGCAGCTTAGTGGGACCCGGGCGAGACAATGAGCAGTTCTTC,CASSLVGPGRDNEQFF
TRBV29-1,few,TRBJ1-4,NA,TGCAGCGTTTCCGGGTCACAAGAAGAAAAACTGTTTTTT,CSVSGSQEEKLFF
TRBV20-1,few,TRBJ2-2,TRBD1,TGCAGTGCTAAAACGACAGGGCCAAGCACCGGGGAGCTGTTTTTT,CSAKTTGPSTGELFF
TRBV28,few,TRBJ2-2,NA,TGTGCCACCCTCTTGGGTACGAACACCGGGGAGCTGTTTTTT,CATLLGTNTGELFF